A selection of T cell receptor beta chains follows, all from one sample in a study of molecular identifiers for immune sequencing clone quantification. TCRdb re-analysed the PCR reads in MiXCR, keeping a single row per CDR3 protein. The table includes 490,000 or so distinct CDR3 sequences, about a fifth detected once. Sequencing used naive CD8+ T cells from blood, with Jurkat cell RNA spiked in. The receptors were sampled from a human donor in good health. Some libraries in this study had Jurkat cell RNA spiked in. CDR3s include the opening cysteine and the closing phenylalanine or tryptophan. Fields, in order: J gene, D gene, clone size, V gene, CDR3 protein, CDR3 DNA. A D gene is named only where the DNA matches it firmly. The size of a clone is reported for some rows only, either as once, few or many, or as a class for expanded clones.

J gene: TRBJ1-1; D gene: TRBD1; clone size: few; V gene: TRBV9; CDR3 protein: CASSARTGAYTEAFF; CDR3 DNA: TGTGCCAGCAGCGCACGGACAGGGGCTTACACTGAAGCTTTCTTT
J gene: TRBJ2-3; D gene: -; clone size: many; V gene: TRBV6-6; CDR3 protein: CASSYYSTDTQYF; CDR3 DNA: TGTGCCAGCAGTTACTACAGCACAGATACGCAGTATTTT
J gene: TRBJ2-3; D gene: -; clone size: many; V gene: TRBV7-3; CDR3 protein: CASSSGGAADTQYF; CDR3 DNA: TGTGCCAGCAGCTCTGGGGGCGCCGCAGATACGCAGTATTTT
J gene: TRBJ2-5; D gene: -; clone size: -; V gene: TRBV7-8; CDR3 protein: CASSQIAAPKQETQYF; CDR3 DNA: TGTGCCAGCAGCCAGATAGCGGCCCCTAAGCAGGAGACCCAGTACTTC
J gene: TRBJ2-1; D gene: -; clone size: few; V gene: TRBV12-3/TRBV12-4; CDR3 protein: CASSFSGSKNEQFF; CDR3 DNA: TGTGCCAGCAGTTTCTCCGGGAGTAAAAATGAGCAGTTCTTC
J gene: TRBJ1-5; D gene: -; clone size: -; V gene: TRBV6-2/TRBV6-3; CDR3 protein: CASSLAGGYNQPQHF; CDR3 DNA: TGTGCCAGCAGTTTAGCGGGGGGGTACAATCAGCCCCAGCATTTT
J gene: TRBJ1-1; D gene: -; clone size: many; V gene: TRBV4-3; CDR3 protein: CASSQDLTGGAFF; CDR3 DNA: TGCGCCAGCAGCCAAGATCTGACTGGGGGAGCTTTCTTT
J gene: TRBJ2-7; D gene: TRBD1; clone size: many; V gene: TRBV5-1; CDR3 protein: CASSLWTGGTYEQYF; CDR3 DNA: TGCGCCAGCAGCTTATGGACAGGAGGTACCTACGAGCAGTACTTC
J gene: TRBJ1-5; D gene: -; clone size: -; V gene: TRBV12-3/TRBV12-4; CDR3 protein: CASSPLQHF; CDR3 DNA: TGTGCCAGCAGTCCCCTCCAGCATTTT
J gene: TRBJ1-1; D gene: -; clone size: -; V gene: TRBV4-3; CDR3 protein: CASSQDLQAIAGTEAFF; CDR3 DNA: TGCGCCAGCAGCCAAGATCTTCAGGCAATTGCGGGCACTGAAGCTTTCTTT
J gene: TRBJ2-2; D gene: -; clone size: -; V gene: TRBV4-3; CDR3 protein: CASSQGSYYTGELFF; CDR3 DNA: TGCGCCAGCAGCCAAGGTTCCTATTACACCGGGGAGCTGTTTTTT
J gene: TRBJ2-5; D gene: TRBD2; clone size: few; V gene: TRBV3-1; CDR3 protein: CASSARLASQETQYF; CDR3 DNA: TGTGCCAGCAGCGCGAGACTAGCATCCCAAGAGACCCAGTACTTC
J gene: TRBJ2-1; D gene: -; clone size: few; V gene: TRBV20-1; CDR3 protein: CSNRDVSSYNEQFF; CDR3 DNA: TGCAGTAATAGGGACGTAAGCTCCTACAATGAGCAGTTCTTC
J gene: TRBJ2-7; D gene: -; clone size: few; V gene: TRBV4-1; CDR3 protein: CASSQEAGTTYEQYF; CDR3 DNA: TGCGCCAGCAGCCAAGAGGCTGGCACGACCTACGAGCAGTACTTC
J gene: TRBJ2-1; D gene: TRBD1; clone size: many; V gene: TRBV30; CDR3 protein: CAWEHSRGKFF; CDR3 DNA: TGTGCCTGGGAACACTCCAGGGGGAAGTTCTTC
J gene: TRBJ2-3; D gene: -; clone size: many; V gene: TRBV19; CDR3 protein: CASCSSSTDTQYF; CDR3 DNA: TGTGCCAGTTGCAGCTCGAGCACAGATACGCAGTATTTT
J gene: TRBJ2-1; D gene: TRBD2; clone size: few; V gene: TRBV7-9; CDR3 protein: CASSLIAGAHTEQFF; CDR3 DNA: TGTGCCAGCAGCTTAATTGCGGGAGCCCACACTGAGCAGTTCTTC
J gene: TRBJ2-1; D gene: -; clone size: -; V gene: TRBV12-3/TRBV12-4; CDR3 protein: CASSPGSTPNEQFF; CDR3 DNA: TGTGCCAGCAGCCCGGGAAGTACCCCCAATGAGCAGTTCTTC
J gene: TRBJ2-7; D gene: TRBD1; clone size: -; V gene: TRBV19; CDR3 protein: CASSIDQGVQVYEQYF; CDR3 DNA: TGTGCCAGTAGTATAGATCAGGGGGTTCAGGTCTACGAGCAGTACTTC
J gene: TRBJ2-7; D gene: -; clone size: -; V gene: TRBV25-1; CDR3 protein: CASSELGGIYEQYF; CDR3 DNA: TGTGCCAGCAGTGAATTAGGGGGGATCTACGAGCAGTACTTC
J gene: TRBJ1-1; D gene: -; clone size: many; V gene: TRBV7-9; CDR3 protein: CASSQKNTEAFF; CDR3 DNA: TGTGCCAGCAGCCAAAAGAACACTGAAGCTTTCTTT
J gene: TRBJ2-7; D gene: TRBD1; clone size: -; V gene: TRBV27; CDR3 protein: CASSLTGQGYGQYF; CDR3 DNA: TGTGCCAGCTCCCTGACCGGACAGGGCTACGGGCAGTACTTC
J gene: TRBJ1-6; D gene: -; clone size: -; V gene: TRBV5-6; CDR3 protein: CASSWTPRNNSPLHF; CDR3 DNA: TGTGCCAGCAGCTGGACCCCCAGGAATAATTCACCCCTCCACTTT
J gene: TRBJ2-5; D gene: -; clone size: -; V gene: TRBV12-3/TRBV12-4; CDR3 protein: CASSPDRGLAGVETQYF; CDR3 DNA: TGTGCCAGCAGTCCGGACAGGGGGCTAGCGGGAGTAGAGACCCAGTACTTC
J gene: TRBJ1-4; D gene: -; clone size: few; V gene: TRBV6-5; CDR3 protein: CASSHIWAGEKLFF; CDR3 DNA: TGTGCCAGCAGCCACATCTGGGCAGGGGAAAAACTGTTTTTT
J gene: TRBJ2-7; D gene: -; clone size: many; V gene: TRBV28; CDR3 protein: CASSLRVEVYEQYF; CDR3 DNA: TGTGCCAGCAGCCTACGGGTCGAGGTATACGAGCAGTACTTC
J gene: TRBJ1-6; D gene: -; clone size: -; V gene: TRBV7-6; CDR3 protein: CASSLAASYNSPLHF; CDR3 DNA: TGTGCCAGCAGCTTAGCAGCATCCTATAATTCACCCCTCCACTTT
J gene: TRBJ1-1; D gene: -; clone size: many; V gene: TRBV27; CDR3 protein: CASSPDDPGWTEAFF; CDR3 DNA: TGTGCCAGCAGTCCTGACGATCCGGGTTGGACTGAAGCTTTCTTT
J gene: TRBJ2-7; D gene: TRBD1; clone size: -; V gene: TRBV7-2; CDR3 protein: CASSWTGQGIYEQYF; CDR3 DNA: TGTGCCAGCAGCTGGACGGGACAGGGGATCTACGAGCAGTACTTC
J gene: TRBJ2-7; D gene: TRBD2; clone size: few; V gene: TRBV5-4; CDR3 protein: CASSWGGLAGDHELGEQYF; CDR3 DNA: TGTGCCAGCAGCTGGGGGGGCCTAGCGGGAGACCACGAACTAGGCGAGCAGTACTTC
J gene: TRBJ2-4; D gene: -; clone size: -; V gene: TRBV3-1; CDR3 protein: CASSHGVTTLAKNIQYF; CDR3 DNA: TGTGCCAGCAGCCACGGGGTCACAACCCTAGCCAAAAACATTCAGTACTTC
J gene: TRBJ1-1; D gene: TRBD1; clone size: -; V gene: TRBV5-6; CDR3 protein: CASSLAGQEVMNTEAFF; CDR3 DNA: TGTGCCAGCAGCTTGGCGGGACAGGAGGTGATGAACACTGAAGCTTTCTTT
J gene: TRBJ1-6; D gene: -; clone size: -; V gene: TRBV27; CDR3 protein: CASSLSGWGPVMEFPLHF; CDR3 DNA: TGTGCCAGCAGTTTATCAGGTTGGGGGCCCGTGATGGAATTCCCCCTCCACTTT
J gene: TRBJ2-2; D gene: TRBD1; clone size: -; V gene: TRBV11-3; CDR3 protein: CASSFAPGGTGELFF; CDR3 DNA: TGTGCCAGCAGCTTCGCGCCAGGGGGAACCGGGGAGCTGTTTTTT
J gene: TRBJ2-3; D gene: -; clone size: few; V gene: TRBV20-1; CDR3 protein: CSARDEAAYTDTQYF; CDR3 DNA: TGCAGTGCTAGAGATGAGGCAGCCTACACAGATACGCAGTATTTT
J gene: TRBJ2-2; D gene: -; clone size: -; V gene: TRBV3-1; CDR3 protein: CASSQGLASFANTGELFF; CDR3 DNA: TGTGCCAGCAGCCAAGGGCTAGCGAGCTTCGCGAACACCGGGGAGCTGTTTTTT
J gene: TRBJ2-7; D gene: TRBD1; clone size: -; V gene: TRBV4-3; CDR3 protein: CASSQGMAAGTGSEQYF; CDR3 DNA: TGCGCCAGCAGCCAAGGGATGGCCGCGGGGACAGGGAGCGAGCAGTACTTC
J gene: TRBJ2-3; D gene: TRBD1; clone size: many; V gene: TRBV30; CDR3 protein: CAWAGGQSTDTQYF; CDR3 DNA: TGTGCCTGGGCAGGGGGCCAAAGCACAGATACGCAGTATTTT
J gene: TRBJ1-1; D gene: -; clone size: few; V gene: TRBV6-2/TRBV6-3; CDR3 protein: CASSQGLLEVNTEAFF; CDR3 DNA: TGTGCCAGCAGCCAGGGACTGCTGGAGGTGAACACTGAAGCTTTCTTT
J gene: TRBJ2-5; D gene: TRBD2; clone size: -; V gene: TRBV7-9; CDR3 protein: CASSWTSGERGETQYF; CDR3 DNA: TGTGCCAGCAGCTGGACTAGCGGGGAAAGGGGCGAGACCCAGTACTTC
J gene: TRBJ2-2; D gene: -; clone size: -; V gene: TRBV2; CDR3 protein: CASSRERLENTGELFF; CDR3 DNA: TGTGCCAGCAGCCGAGAACGGCTAGAGAACACCGGGGAGCTGTTTTTT
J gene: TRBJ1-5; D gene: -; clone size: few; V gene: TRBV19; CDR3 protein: CASRQQGGSNQPQHF; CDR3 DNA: TGTGCCAGTAGGCAACAGGGTGGTAGCAATCAGCCCCAGCATTTT
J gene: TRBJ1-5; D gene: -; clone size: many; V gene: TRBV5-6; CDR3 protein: CASSFTRFGGGNQPQHF; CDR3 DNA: TGTGCCAGCAGCTTCACGAGGTTCGGGGGCGGCAATCAGCCCCAGCATTTT
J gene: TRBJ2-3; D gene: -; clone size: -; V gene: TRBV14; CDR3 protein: CASSQEVKGTDTQYF; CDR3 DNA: TGTGCCAGCAGCCAAGAGGTCAAAGGCACAGATACGCAGTATTTT
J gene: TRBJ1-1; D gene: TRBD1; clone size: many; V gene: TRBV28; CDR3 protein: CASSLTGTVVEAFF; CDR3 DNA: TGTGCCAGCAGTTTGACGGGGACAGTGGTTGAAGCTTTCTTT
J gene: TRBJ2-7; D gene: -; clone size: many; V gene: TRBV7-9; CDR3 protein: CASSLIGGTYEQYF; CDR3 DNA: TGTGCCAGCAGCCTCATAGGGGGGACCTACGAGCAGTACTTC
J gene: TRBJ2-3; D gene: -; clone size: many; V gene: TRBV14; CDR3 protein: CASSETSTDTQYF; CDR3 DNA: TGTGCCAGCAGCGAAACCTCCACAGATACGCAGTATTTT
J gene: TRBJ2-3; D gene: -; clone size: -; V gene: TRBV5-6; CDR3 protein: CASSLAQVRDTQYF; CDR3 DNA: TGTGCCAGCAGCTTGGCGCAGGTCCGGGATACGCAGTATTTT
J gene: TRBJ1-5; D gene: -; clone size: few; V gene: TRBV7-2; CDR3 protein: CASSLEAGSTNQPQHF; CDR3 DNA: TGTGCCAGCAGCTTAGAGGCAGGGTCGACCAATCAGCCCCAGCATTTT
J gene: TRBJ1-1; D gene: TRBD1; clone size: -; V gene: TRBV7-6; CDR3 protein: CASSSAGTANTEAFF; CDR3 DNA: TGTGCCAGCAGCTCGGCCGGGACAGCGAACACTGAAGCTTTCTTT
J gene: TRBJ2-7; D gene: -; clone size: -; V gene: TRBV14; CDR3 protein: CASSKLDKAYEQYF; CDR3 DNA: TGTGCCAGCAGCAAGCTGGACAAGGCCTACGAGCAGTACTTC
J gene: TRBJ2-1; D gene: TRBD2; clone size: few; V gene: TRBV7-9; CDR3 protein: CASSLEGTSGYNEQFF; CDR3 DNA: TGTGCCAGCAGCTTAGAAGGGACTAGCGGGTACAATGAGCAGTTCTTC